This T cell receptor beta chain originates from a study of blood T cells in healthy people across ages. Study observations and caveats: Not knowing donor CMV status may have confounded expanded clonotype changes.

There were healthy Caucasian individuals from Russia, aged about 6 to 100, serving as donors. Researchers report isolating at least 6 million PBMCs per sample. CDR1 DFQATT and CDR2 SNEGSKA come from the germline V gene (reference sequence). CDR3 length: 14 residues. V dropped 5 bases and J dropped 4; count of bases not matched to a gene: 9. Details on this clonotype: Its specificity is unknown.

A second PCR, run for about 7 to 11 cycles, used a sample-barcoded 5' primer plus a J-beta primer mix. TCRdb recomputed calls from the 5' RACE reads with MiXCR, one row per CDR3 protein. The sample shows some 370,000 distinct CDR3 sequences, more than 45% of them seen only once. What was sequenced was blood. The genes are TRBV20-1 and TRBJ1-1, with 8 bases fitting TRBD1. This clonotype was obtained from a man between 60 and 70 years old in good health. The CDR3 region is CSADRPDRATEAFF. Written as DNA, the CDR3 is TGCAGTGCTGATCGACCGGACAGGGCCACTGAAGCTTTCTTT.